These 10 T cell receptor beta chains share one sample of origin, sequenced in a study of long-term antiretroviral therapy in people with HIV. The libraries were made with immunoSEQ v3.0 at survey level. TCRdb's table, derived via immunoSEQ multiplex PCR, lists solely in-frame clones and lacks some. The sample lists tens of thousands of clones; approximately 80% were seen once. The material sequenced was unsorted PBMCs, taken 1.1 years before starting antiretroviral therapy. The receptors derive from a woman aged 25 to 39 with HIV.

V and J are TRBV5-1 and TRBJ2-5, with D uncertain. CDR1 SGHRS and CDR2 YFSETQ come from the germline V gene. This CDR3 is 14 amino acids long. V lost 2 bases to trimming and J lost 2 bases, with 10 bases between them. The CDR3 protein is CASSFAQPQETQYF. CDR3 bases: TGCGCCAGCAGCTTCGCCCAGCCACAAGAGACCCAGTACTTC.

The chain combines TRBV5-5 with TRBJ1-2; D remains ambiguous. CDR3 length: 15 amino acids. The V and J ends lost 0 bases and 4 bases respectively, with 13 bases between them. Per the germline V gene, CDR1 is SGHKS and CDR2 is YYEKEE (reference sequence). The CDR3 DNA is TGTGCCAGCAGCTTGGACAGTCAAGAGGGCTATGGCTACACCTTC. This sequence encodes CASSLDSQEGYGYTF.

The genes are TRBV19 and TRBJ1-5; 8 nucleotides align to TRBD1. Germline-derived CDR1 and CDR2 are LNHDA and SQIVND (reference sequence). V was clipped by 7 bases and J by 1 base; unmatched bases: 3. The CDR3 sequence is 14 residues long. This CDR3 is CASNYRGSNQPQHF. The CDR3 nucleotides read TGTGCCAGTAACTACAGGGGGAGCAATCAGCCCCAGCATTTT. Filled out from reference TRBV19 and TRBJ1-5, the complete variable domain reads DGGITQSPKYLFRKEGQNVTLSCEQNLNHDAMYWYRQDPGQGLRLIYYSQIVNDFQKGDIAEGYSVSREKKESFPLTVTSAQKNPTAFYLCASNYRGSNQPQHFGDGTRLSIL.

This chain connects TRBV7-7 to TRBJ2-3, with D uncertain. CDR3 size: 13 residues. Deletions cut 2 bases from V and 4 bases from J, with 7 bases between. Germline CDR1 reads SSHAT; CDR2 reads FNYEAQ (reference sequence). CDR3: CASSLRPADTQYF. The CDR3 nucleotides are TGTGCCAGCAGCTTAAGGCCCGCAGATACGCAGTATTTT.

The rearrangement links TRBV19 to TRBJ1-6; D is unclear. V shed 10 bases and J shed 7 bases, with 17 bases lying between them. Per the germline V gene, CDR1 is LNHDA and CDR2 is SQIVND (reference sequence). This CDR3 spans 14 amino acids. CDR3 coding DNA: TGTGCCACGGGTCGCGCCTCGACAAATTCACCCCTCCACTTT. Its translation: CATGRASTNSPLHF.

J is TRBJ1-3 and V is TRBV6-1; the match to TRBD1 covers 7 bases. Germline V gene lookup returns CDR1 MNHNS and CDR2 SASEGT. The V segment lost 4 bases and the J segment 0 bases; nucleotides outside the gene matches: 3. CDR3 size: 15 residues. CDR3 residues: CASSGDRASGNTIYF. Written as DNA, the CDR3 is TGTGCCAGCAGTGGAGACAGGGCCTCTGGAAACACCATATATTTT.

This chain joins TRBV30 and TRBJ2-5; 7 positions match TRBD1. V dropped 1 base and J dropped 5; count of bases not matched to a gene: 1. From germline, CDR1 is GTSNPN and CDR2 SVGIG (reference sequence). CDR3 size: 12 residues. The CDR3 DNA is TGTGCCTGGAGTGAGACAGGGGAGACCCAGTACTTC. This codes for CAWSETGETQYF.

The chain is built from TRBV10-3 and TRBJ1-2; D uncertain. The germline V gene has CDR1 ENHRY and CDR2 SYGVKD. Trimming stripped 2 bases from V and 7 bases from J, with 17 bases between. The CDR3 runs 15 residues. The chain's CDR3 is CAISEPRPNSLGYTF. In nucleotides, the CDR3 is TGTGCCATCAGTGAGCCGAGACCCAACTCTCTTGGCTACACCTTC.

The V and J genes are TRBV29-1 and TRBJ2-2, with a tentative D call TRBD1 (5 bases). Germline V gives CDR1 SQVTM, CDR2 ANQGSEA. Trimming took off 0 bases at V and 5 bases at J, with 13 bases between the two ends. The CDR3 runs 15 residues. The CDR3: CSVEDRDSSTGELFF. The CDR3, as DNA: TGCAGCGTTGAAGATCGCGACAGCTCAACCGGGGAGCTGTTTTTT.

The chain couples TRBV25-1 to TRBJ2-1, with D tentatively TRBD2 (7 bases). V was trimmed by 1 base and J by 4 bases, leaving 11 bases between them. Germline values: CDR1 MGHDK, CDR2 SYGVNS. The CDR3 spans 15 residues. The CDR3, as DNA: TGTGCCAGCAGTGAATCGGGGGGCCCGTACAATGAGCAGTTCTTC. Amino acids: CASSESGGPYNEQFF.